Described below is a single TCR beta chain sequence and its context. The data belong to a study of CD8+CD57+ T cells in acquired aplastic anemia. As for the study in general: Sorted CD4+ and CD8+ cells gave a mean 3.2 ug DNA, range about 0.19 to 27.4 ug.

Germline CDR1 reads KGHDR; CDR2 reads SFDVKD. This CDR3 is built from 15 residues. V dropped 0 bases and J dropped 0 bases, with 7 bases sitting between them. Genomic DNA templated the TCR beta VDJ and CDR3 profiling. TCRdb passed the reads through MiXCR, listing each CDR3 protein once. The table has 160,000 or so distinct CDR3 sequences, over 70% seen once. Sequenced patients had shown CD8+CD57+ cell expansion by flow cytometry. Sequencing was performed on sorted CD4+, CD8+, or CD8+CD57+ T cells (not recorded which) from PBMCs. The chain links TRBV24-1 to TRBJ2-5; no definite D call. This TCR derives from a human donor with aplastic anemia. The CDR3 protein is CATSDLRENQETQYF. In nucleotides, the CDR3 is TGTGCCACCAGTGATTTGAGGGAAAACCAAGAGACCCAGTACTTC.